This T cell receptor (beta chain) was recorded in a study of OX40 agonist ivuxolimab in advanced cancers. At the level of the whole study: Ivuxolimab was a fully human IgG2 agonistic monoclonal antibody targeting the costimulatory receptor OX40 (CD134). Of the roughly 52 dose-escalation patients, hepatocellular carcinoma was present in around 20, melanoma in approximately 15, renal cell carcinoma in 9 and head and neck cancer in 9. The purpose of peripheral TCRbeta sequencing was to test whether ivuxolimab changed TCR sequence diversity and led to clonal T-cell expansion. Patients were allowed to have had prior anti-PD-1, anti-PD-L1 or anti-CTLA-4 therapy, and 30% to 50% of the dose-escalation patients had previously received checkpoint inhibitors. The paper covers the monotherapy dose-escalation part of the phase I ivuxolimab trial, which included N ≈ 50 patients. Partial responses were achieved by three dose-escalation patients, of whom one had hepatocellular carcinoma and two had cutaneous melanoma. Intravenous ivuxolimab was administered to patients every 2 weeks at six dose levels: 0.01, 0.1, 0.3, 1.5, 3 and 10 mg/kg. In the dose-escalation cohort, around four fifths of patients were male, and the mean age was around 60 years, with a range of roughly 20 to 79.

To sequence the TCRbeta CDR3 region, genomic DNA was isolated from the sorted cells. The immunoSEQ Assay was used for sequencing of TCRbeta CDR3 regions. The table was pulled from immuneACCESS by TCRdb, which kept in-frame rearrangements only. Such tables lose some clones; where checked, under half of the loss comes from unresolved V genes, and the rest has no known cause. This sample is represented by some 69,000 clones; around 90% of them were singletons. In total, the top ten clones hold roughly 0.55% of the sample. As regards this clone: Its antigen has not been determined. Base qualities are not provided; no much larger clone lies one nucleotide away.

Findings and caveats that apply to the study as a whole: In the 0.1-3.0 mg/kg groups, partial responders were among the patients with the lowest normalized peripheral clonal expansion, particularly in CD8+ T cells. At doses from 0.1 to 3.0 mg/kg, clonal expansion was seen in both CD4+ and CD8+ blood T cells between baseline and week 6. Low levels of normalized T-cell clonal expansion were also shown by some nonresponding patients. On average, CD8+ T cells showed more expanded clones than CD4+ T cells after ivuxolimab. The antigen specificity of the peripheral T cells that underwent clonal expansion was not determined.

Unmatched junction bases come to 6, with V trimmed by 4 bases and J by 7 bases. In the germline V gene, CDR1 corresponds to SGDLS and CDR2 to YYNGEE. The cysteine opens and the phenylalanine closes a CDR3 of 14 amino acids. Only the CDR3 part of the read is kept: 42 bases, read in frame from the first base. The trial excluded patients who had a history of autoimmune disease or who were on systemic immunosuppression. Peripheral blood for TCR sequencing was collected from all dose cohorts at baseline, on cycle 4 day 1, and on cycle 7 day 1. Samples were obtained from an open-label, multicenter, first-in-human phase I dose-escalation trial of ivuxolimab. Adults with locally advanced or metastatic melanoma, renal cell carcinoma, hepatocellular carcinoma or head and neck squamous cell carcinoma were enrolled in the trial. Before TCR sequencing, CD4+ T cells and CD8+ T cells were sorted from peripheral blood as separate populations.

This specimen consisted of CD4+ or CD8+ T cells sorted from blood, obtained in a trial of the OX40 agonist ivuxolimab. The chain couples TRBV9 to TRBJ1-5; TRBD1 agrees with 9 junctional bases. The origin of this receptor is an adult with an advanced solid tumor such as melanoma, head and neck, liver or kidney cancer. The base sequence is TGTGCCAGCAGCACAACAGGGGGCTCGCAGCCCCAGCATTTT. This is translated as CASSTTGGSQPQHF.